A selection of T cell receptor beta chains follows, all from one sample in a study of CD8 T cells in ankylosing spondylitis. Each CDR3 protein is one row after TCRdb ran MiXCR on the 5' RACE reads. The sample carries some 270,000 distinct CDR3 sequences, roughly a third recorded once. Material: blood, either unsorted or a sorted T cell fraction (not recorded which). The receptors were sampled from a male donor with ankylosing spondylitis or in good health (not recorded which). The CDR3 runs from the conserved cysteine through the conserved F or W. The D gene is left open where the match is weak. The size entry is marked missing in some rows and otherwise reads once, few, many or a size class.

>TRBJ2-7|TRBV29-1|NA|NA
TGCAGCGTTGTGGCGGGGACCTACGAGCAGTACTTC
CSVVAGTYEQYF
>TRBJ2-7|TRBV12-3/TRBV12-4|NA|NA
TGTGCCAGCAGTGTCCAGCCGGGGCCACACGAGCAGTACTTC
CASSVQPGPHEQYF
>TRBJ1-6|TRBV20-1|NA|few
TGCAGTGCTAGAGATCCGGGGCTGGCTCATAATTCACCCCTCCACTTT
CSARDPGLAHNSPLHF
>TRBJ2-3|TRBV3-1|TRBD2|NA
TGTGCCAGCAGCCAAGCAGCGGGGCTCAGCACAGATACGCAGTATTTT
CASSQAAGLSTDTQYF
>TRBJ1-3|TRBV10-3|NA|NA
TGTGCCATAGGGGCTGGAAACACCATATATTTT
CAIGAGNTIYF
>TRBJ1-2|TRBV7-2|TRBD1|NA
TGTGCCAGCAGCTTAGGGGGACAGGGTAGCGACTATGGCTACACCTTC
CASSLGGQGSDYGYTF
>TRBJ2-5|TRBV12-3/TRBV12-4|TRBD1|NA
TGTGCCAGCAGTCCACCCGGGACAGGGGAAGAGACCCAGTACTTC
CASSPPGTGEETQYF
>TRBJ2-3|TRBV12-3/TRBV12-4|NA|NA
TGTGCCAGCAGGCCCAGGCCCCAAACTGTCACAGATACGCAGTATTTT
CASRPRPQTVTDTQYF
>TRBJ2-3|TRBV12-3/TRBV12-4|NA|few
TGTGCCAGCAGTTTTGTCAGAACAGATACGCAGTATTTT
CASSFVRTDTQYF
>TRBJ2-1|TRBV10-3|NA|few
TGTGCCATAGCAGGGTTCACCTACAATGAGCAGTTCTTC
CAIAGFTYNEQFF
>TRBJ1-1|TRBV5-1|NA|many
TGCGCCAGCAGCAAGGCCCACGGTCCGGGGGACACTGAAGCTTTCTTT
CASSKAHGPGDTEAFF
>TRBJ2-2|TRBV5-1|NA|NA
TGCGCCAGCAGCTTCCACCCGGCCCAAAGGGGGACCGGGGAGCTGTTTTTT
CASSFHPAQRGTGELFF
>TRBJ2-7|TRBV6-2/TRBV6-3|NA|NA
TGTGCCAGCAGTCCAGCCGGGGGGCAGGCCTACTACGAGCAGTACTTC
CASSPAGGQAYYEQYF
>TRBJ2-7|TRBV4-1|NA|NA
TGCGCCAGCAGCCAGCCCTCGGGTACTTACGAGCAGTACTTC
CASSQPSGTYEQYF
>TRBJ2-7|TRBV7-9|TRBD1|few
TGTGCCAGCAGCGCTCCACTGGGACAGGGAAGCCCCTACGAGCAGTACTTC
CASSAPLGQGSPYEQYF
>TRBJ1-2|TRBV4-2|NA|NA
TGTGCCAGCAGCCAAGATGAGAGGGAGAACTATGGCTACACCTTC
CASSQDERENYGYTF
>TRBJ2-1|TRBV20-1|NA|NA
TGCAGTGCTAGAGTGGCGGTTAATGAGCAGTTCTTC
CSARVAVNEQFF
>TRBJ2-1|TRBV20-1|NA|NA
TGCAGTGCTAGAGATTGGCTTAGCTCCTACAATGAGCAGTTCTTC
CSARDWLSSYNEQFF
>TRBJ1-4|TRBV20-1|NA|NA
TGCAGTGCTAGAGGGAGACTAAATGAAAAACTGTTTTTT
CSARGRLNEKLFF
>TRBJ2-5|TRBV5-1|NA|NA
TGCGCCAGCAGCCGGGTTCAAGAGACCCAGTACTTC
CASSRVQETQYF
>TRBJ2-7|TRBV7-9|TRBD1|once
TGTGCCAGCAGCCGAACTGGACAGGGGGCCGACGAGCAGTACTTC
CASSRTGQGADEQYF
>TRBJ2-3|TRBV6-5|NA|many
TGTGCCAGCAGTTACTCGAGCACAGATACGCAGTATTTT
CASSYSSTDTQYF
>TRBJ2-7|TRBV7-8|NA|NA
TGTGCCAGCAGCTTAGGCGGGACAGCCTACGAGCAGTACTTC
CASSLGGTAYEQYF
>TRBJ1-4|TRBV18|NA|few
TGTGCCAGCGCTCGAGGCGGTGGGCCTAATGAAAAACTGTTTTTT
CASARGGGPNEKLFF
>TRBJ2-7|TRBV6-1|NA|few
TGTGCCAGCAGCCGGACACCCTCCTACGAGCAGTACTTC
CASSRTPSYEQYF
>TRBJ1-5|TRBV10-3|NA|many
TGTGCCATCACCGCAGGGCAGGGTCAGCCCCAGCATTTT
CAITAGQGQPQHF
>TRBJ2-5|TRBV20-1|TRBD1|NA
TGCAGTGCTAGAGGGGACAGGAGGTTAGAGACCCAGTACTTC
CSARGDRRLETQYF
>TRBJ2-1|TRBV6-5|NA|NA
TGTGCCATCAGTTACGATCGATTTAACAATGAGCAGTTCTTC
CAISYDRFNNEQFF
>TRBJ2-3|TRBV6-1|NA|few
TGTGCCAGCTACCGCGCGGGGCCTCTCACAGATACGCAGTATTTT
CASYRAGPLTDTQYF
>TRBJ1-1|TRBV20-1|TRBD1|few
TGCAGTGCTAGAGATGAGACAGGGGGCACTGAAGCTTTCTTT
CSARDETGGTEAFF
>TRBJ2-3|TRBV11-3|NA|few
TGTGCCAGCACGCGCAGGGGCCTTAGCACAGATACGCAGTATTTT
CASTRRGLSTDTQYF
>TRBJ2-7|TRBV6-5|NA|many
TGTGCCAGCAGTTCGGGCGGGGTTACCTACGAGCAGTACTTC
CASSSGGVTYEQYF
>TRBJ2-3|TRBV5-6|NA|NA
TGTGCCAGCAGCTTGGCCCCGGACAGCACAGATACGCAGTATTTT
CASSLAPDSTDTQYF
>TRBJ2-7|TRBV29-1|TRBD1|NA
TGCAGCGTGGGGGGACAGGAATCCTACGAGCAGTACTTC
CSVGGQESYEQYF